The 22 T cell receptor beta chains in this list originate from one sample, sequenced in a study of cytomegalovirus exposure and HLA in healthy donors (dated by TCRdb to about 2017). Receptor amplification or capture employed the immunoSEQ multiplex PCR assay. The multiplex PCR relied on a mix of 60 forward primers for TCR Vbeta segments and 13 reverse primers for TCR Jbeta segments. As stored in TCRdb, this immuneACCESS dataset retains in-frame rearrangements with V and J assigned. A fraction of the clones does not appear; measured against another copy, unresolved V genes explain less than half of the discrepancy, and the remainder lacks a known reason. The sample has approximately 160,000 clones on record, over 70% of them singletons. The ten largest clones capture around 7% of the sample. Sequenced input: PBMCs. The receptors shown here come from a woman aged 40 to 49 in good health and CMV-seropositive.

This sequence joins TRBV30 and TRBJ2-3; 14 bases align to TRBD2. The V and J ends lost 1 base and 6 bases, in that order; junction bases with no gene match: 0. Germline CDR1 and CDR2: GTSNPN and SVGIG (reference sequence). The CDR3 covers 14 residues. The CDR3 bases are TGTGCCTGGAGTGGACTAGCGGGGGGGGATACGCAGTATTTT. Amino acids: CAWSGLAGGDTQYF. Variable domain in full (rest from reference TRBV30 and TRBJ2-3): SQTIHQWPATLVQPVGSPLSLECTVEGTSNPNLYWYRQAAGRGLQLLFYSVGIGQISSEVPQNLSASRPQDRQFILSSKKLLLSDSGFYLCAWSGLAGGDTQYFGPGTRLTVL.

This chain uses TRBV25-1 with TRBJ2-3, with a weak D call TRBD2 (5 bases). V shed 4 bases and J shed 2 bases, with 16 bases lying between them. The CDR3 has 16 residues. Germline V gene lookup returns CDR1 MGHDK and CDR2 SYGVNS. Written as DNA, the CDR3 is TGTGCCAGCAGTGCGGTAATCGGACTCTACACAGATACGCAGTATTTT. Amino acid sequence: CASSAVIGLYTDTQYF. The full variable domain, completed using reference TRBV25-1 and TRBJ2-3, is EADIYQTPRYLVIGTGKKITLECSQTMGHDKMYWYQQDPGMELHLIHYSYGVNSTEKGDLSSESTVSRIRTEHFPLTLESARPSHTSQYLCASSAVIGLYTDTQYFGPGTRLTVL.

V and J are TRBV15 and TRBJ2-7; no definite D call. In germline, CDR1 is LNHNV, CDR2 YYDKDF (reference sequence). CDR3 length: 15 amino acids. V was trimmed by 1 base and J by 4 bases, leaving 14 bases between them. This CDR3 reads CATSRGTVSRYEQYF. In DNA form, the CDR3 reads TGTGCCACCAGCAGAGGCACAGTCTCTCGGTACGAGCAGTACTTC.

The CDR3 DNA is TGTGCCAGTAGTATAGGACAGCGTGGAAACACCATATATTTT. This gives the protein CASSIGQRGNTIYF. The genes are TRBV19 and TRBJ1-3; a weak D match, TRBD1 (5 bases). The V end was cut by 1 base, the J end by 3 bases, with 7 bases between. The CDR3 runs 14 residues. Per germline, CDR1 LNHDA and CDR2 SQIVND (reference sequence).

V gene TRBV7-2 combines with J gene TRBJ2-1; D gene unclear. V was trimmed by 5 bases and J by 10 bases, leaving 15 bases between them. Germline V gene sequence: CDR1 SGHTA, CDR2 FQGNSA. This CDR3 region has 13 residues. CDR3 coding DNA: TGTGCCAGCAGCCCTCGACTCTCGGAGGAGCAGTTCTTC. As protein: CASSPRLSEEQFF.

The V gene is TRBV5-1, the J gene TRBJ2-7; 9 nucleotides line up with TRBD1. Trimming took 6 bases from V and 6 from J; bases not matched to a gene: 4. Germline V gene data show CDR1 as SGHRS and CDR2 as YFSETQ. The CDR3 sequence is 12 residues long. The CDR3 coding sequence is TGCGCCAGCACCGAGACAGGGGGCGAGCAGTACTTC. It is translated as CASTETGGEQYF.

The chain has TRBV19 and TRBJ1-1, with no clear D. The V end lost 5 bases, the J end lost 2 bases, and 12 bases lay between the germline ends. The CDR3 extends over 14 amino acids. Looked up from germline, CDR1 is LNHDA and CDR2 is SQIVND (reference sequence). CDR3 sequence reads: CASSQETVNTEAFF. Written as DNA, the CDR3 is TGTGCCAGTAGTCAGGAAACGGTAAACACTGAAGCTTTCTTT.

The chain couples TRBV5-1 to TRBJ2-2, with 7 bases fitting TRBD2. The CDR3 loop spans 15 amino acids. The germline V gene encodes CDR1 SGHRS and CDR2 YFSETQ. V trimming: 0 bases; J trimming: 5 bases; junction bases outside the gene matches: 4. CDR3 in DNA: TGCGCCAGCAGCTTGGGGGACTATAATACCGGGGAGCTGTTTTTT. This encodes CASSLGDYNTGELFF.

The V and J genes are TRBV28 and TRBJ1-4; perhaps TRBD1 as D (6 bases). V was clipped by 3 bases and J by 6 bases, with 14 bases between them. Germline CDR1 is MDHEN and CDR2 is SYDVKM. CDR3 size: 15 residues. The CDR3 bases are TGTGCCAGCAGTTTGGGAGGGGACATTCATGAAAAACTGTTTTTT. Its protein product is CASSLGGDIHEKLFF.

J is TRBJ2-3 and V is TRBV4-2; no clear D gene. Germline V gene lookup returns CDR1 LGHNA and CDR2 YNFKEQ. The CDR3 contains 16 residues. Trimming removed 1 base from V and 2 bases from J, with 13 bases in between. The CDR3 spells CASSQAPLVNTDTQYF. The CDR3 DNA follows: TGTGCCAGCAGCCAAGCCCCCCTAGTGAACACAGATACGCAGTATTTT.

The chain has TRBV6-5 and TRBJ1-1, with TRBD1 identical over 7 bases. Germline CDR1 MNHEY, CDR2 SVGAGI. V shed 2 bases and J 11 bases; nucleotides not matched to a gene: 2. The CDR3 has 11 amino acids. Written as DNA, the CDR3 is TGTGCCAGCAGTTACAAGGGGGCGGCTTTCTTT. Its translation is CASSYKGAAFF.

This rearrangement joins TRBV10-3 to TRBJ2-7; the match to TRBD1 covers 8 bases. Germline CDR1 and CDR2: ENHRY and SYGVKD. The CDR3 has 12 residues. Losses at the gene ends were 10 bases for V and 8 bases for J; bases not matched to a gene: 10. CDR3 region: CATRLDRVKQYF. The CDR3 DNA reads TGTGCCACCCGCCTGGACAGGGTCAAGCAGTACTTC.

This chain links TRBV4-1 with TRBJ1-2; D remains unclear. Trimming shortened V by 0 bases and J by 2 bases, and 16 bases separated the two germline ends. Per germline, CDR1 MGHRA and CDR2 YSYEKL. This CDR3 has 17 residues. The CDR3 protein is CASSQEYAAGGNYGYTF. CDR3 in DNA: TGCGCCAGCAGCCAAGAATACGCGGCAGGAGGAAACTATGGCTACACCTTC.

The chain uses TRBV5-4 and TRBJ1-1; D might be TRBD1 (5 bases). The CDR3 is made up of 13 amino acids. V shed 8 bases and J shed 6 bases, with 17 bases lying between them. Germline CDR1 is SGHNT and CDR2 is YYREEE (reference sequence). As DNA, the CDR3 is TGTGCCAGTGCCGGCGGGGGTGCGGCTGAAGCTTTCTTT. Its protein is CASAGGGAAEAFF.

The V gene is TRBV6-1, the J gene TRBJ1-2; D gene unclear. The ends were cut back, 1 base at V and 4 bases at J, with 10 bases in the middle. Germline loops: CDR1 MNHNS, CDR2 SASEGT. The CDR3 length is 14 residues. CDR3 sequence (DNA): TGTGCCAGCAGTGAAGATCTAACCTTCTATGGCTACACCTTC. Translating it yields CASSEDLTFYGYTF.

This chain links TRBV5-4 with TRBJ2-7; 7 bases fit TRBD1. J gave up 10 bases and V 4 bases, and 8 bases lay outside the gene matches. Germline values: CDR1 SGHNT, CDR2 YYREEE (reference sequence). The CDR3 has 12 residues. This chain's CDR3 is CASSTEGAHQYF. CDR3 coding DNA: TGTGCCAGCAGCACCGAGGGGGCTCACCAGTACTTC.

The genes are TRBV5-1 and TRBJ2-2, with D possibly being TRBD2 (5 bases). CDR1 is SGHRS, CDR2 YFSETQ, per germline. This CDR3 is built from 16 residues. V lost 0 bases to trimming and J lost 0 bases, with 9 bases between them. As DNA, the CDR3 is TGCGCCAGCAGCTTGGTTGCGGGTGCGAACACCGGGGAGCTGTTTTTT. Protein product: CASSLVAGANTGELFF.

The V and J genes are TRBV5-1 and TRBJ1-4; tentative D call: TRBD1 (5 bases). The CDR3 extends over 15 amino acids. Deletions cut 0 bases from V and 0 bases from J, with 6 bases between. Germline V CDR1 and CDR2: SGHRS, YFSETQ. The CDR3 reads CASSLVGATNEKLFF. CDR3 sequence (DNA): TGCGCCAGCAGCTTGGTAGGGGCAACTAATGAAAAACTGTTTTTT. The full variable domain, completed using reference TRBV5-1 and TRBJ1-4, is KAGVTQTPRYLIKTRGQQVTLSCSPISGHRSVSWYQQTPGQGLQFLFEYFSETQRNKGNFPGRFSGRQFSNSRSEMNVSTLELGDSALYLCASSLVGATNEKLFFGSGTQLSVL.

The rearrangement links TRBV5-1 to TRBJ2-7, with D perhaps TRBD2 (5 bases). Germline CDR1 is SGHRS and CDR2 is YFSETQ. The germline V and J ends were trimmed by 6 bases and 6 bases, with 16 bases remaining between them. The CDR3 length is 13 residues. The CDR3 reads CASKTDRAGEQYF. The CDR3 DNA follows: TGCGCCAGCAAGACCGACCGGGCGGGCGAGCAGTACTTC.

The genes are TRBV19 and TRBJ2-1; tentatively, D is TRBD1 (6 bases). The CDR3 has 12 amino acids. Per germline, CDR1 LNHDA and CDR2 SQIVND (reference sequence). V gave up 7 bases and J gave up 3 bases, with 7 bases separating them. In DNA form, the CDR3 reads TGTGCCAGTACGGACAGCTACAATGAGCAGTTCTTC. Its translation: CASTDSYNEQFF.

This chain joins TRBV13 and TRBJ2-5; possible D gene TRBD2, 7 bases. The CDR3 sequence is 14 residues long. The germline CDR1 and CDR2 sequences are PRHDT and FYEKMQ (reference sequence). The germline V and J ends were trimmed by 5 bases and 5 bases, with 15 bases remaining between them. The CDR3 loop is CASSRGGGGETQYF. CDR3 in DNA: TGTGCCAGCAGCCGAGGGGGGGGCGGGGAGACCCAGTACTTC. The whole variable domain, filled in from reference TRBV13 and TRBJ2-5, reads AAGVIQSPRHLIKEKRETATLKCYPIPRHDTVYWYQQGPGQDPQFLISFYEKMQSDKGSIPDRFSAQQFSDYHSELNMSSLELGDSALYFCASSRGGGGETQYFGPGTRLLVL.

The chain has TRBV19 and TRBJ1-5; D remains unclear. Per germline, CDR1 LNHDA and CDR2 SQIVND (reference sequence). The CDR3 is 13 residues long. The V gene lost 10 bases and the J gene lost 5 bases, with 15 bases spanning the gap. This CDR3 reads CATQDRTDQPQHF. DNA for the CDR3: TGTGCCACCCAAGACCGGACTGATCAGCCCCAGCATTTT.